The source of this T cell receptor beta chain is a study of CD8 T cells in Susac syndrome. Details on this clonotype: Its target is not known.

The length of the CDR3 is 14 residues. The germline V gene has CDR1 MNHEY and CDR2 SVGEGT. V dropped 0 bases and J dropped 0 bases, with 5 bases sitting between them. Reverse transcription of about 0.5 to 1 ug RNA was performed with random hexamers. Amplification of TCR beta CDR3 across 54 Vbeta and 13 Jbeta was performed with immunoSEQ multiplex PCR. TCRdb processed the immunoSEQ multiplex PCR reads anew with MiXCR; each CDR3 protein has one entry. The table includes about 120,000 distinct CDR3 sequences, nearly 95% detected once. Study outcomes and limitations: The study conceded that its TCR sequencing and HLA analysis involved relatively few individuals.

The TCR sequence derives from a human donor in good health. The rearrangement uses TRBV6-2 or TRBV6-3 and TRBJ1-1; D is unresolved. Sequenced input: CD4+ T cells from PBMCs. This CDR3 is CASSYSPVNTEAFF. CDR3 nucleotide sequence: TGTGCCAGCAGTTACTCACCAGTGAACACTGAAGCTTTCTTT.